These 18 T cell receptor beta chains were all obtained from the same sample, sequenced in a study of blood T cell repertoires in COVID-19. The data were produced by immunoSEQ multiplex PCR, yet TCRdb's version contains in-frame clones alone and is incomplete. This repertoire shows around 300,000 clones, around 90% found once; its top ten account for 1.7%. Sequences were obtained from PBMCs or T cells enriched from blood (not recorded which). All receptors derive from a woman in her forties who had recovered from COVID-19.

The chain recombines TRBV7-3 with TRBJ2-1; a weak D match, TRBD1 (6 bases). V was shortened by 5 bases and J by 9 bases, with 17 bases between the two germline ends. Per the germline V gene, CDR1 is SGHTA and CDR2 is FQGTGA. This CDR3 is 14 amino acids long. DNA for the CDR3: TGTGCCAGCAGCCCTCAACAGGGTTTGAGTGAGCAGTTCTTC. Amino acid sequence: CASSPQQGLSEQFF.

The chain combines TRBV6-6 with TRBJ2-7; TRBD1 might be the D (6 bases). The germline V and J ends were trimmed by 7 bases and 3 bases, with 19 bases remaining between them. Germline CDR1 and CDR2: MNHNY and SVGAGI (reference sequence). This CDR3 spans 15 amino acids. This CDR3 reads CASKKSGQRNYEQYF. CDR3 sequence (DNA): TGTGCCAGCAAGAAATCCGGACAGCGAAACTACGAGCAGTACTTC.

The CDR3 DNA is TGCGCCAGCAGCCAAGACCGCGGTTCTCAAGATACGCAGTATTTT. Its protein product is CASSQDRGSQDTQYF. The rearrangement links TRBV4-1 to TRBJ2-3, with D unclear. CDR1 is MGHRA, CDR2 YSYEKL, per germline. The CDR3 has 15 residues. V lost 0 bases and J 5 bases, leaving 12 bases between the germline ends.

The CDR3 DNA is TGTGCCAGCCTGGGACTAGCGGGGACCGGGGAGCTGTTTTTT. Protein sequence: CASLGLAGTGELFF. The chain has TRBV2 and TRBJ2-2, with 13 bases identical to TRBD2. Looked up from germline, CDR1 is SNHLY and CDR2 is FYNNEI. This CDR3 contains 14 residues. V trimming: 8 bases; J trimming: 5 bases; junction bases outside the gene matches: 2.

This clone was detected only a few times. This chain links TRBV2 with TRBJ1-1; D is uncertain. This CDR3 contains 14 residues. Trimming left V 1 base short and J 1 base short, with 7 bases between. The V gene's germline CDR1 is SNHLY and CDR2 FYNNEI. This chain's CDR3 is CASSEEAGNTEAFF. In nucleotides, the CDR3 is TGTGCCAGCAGTGAAGAGGCGGGGAACACTGAAGCTTTCTTT.

This clone has more than one count but fewer than ten. In DNA, the CDR3 is TGTGCCAGCAGTTCCGGACAGGGATATGGCTACACCTTC. Translation: CASSSGQGYGYTF. The chain employs TRBV28 and TRBJ1-2; TRBD1 matches at 8 bases. The ends lost 4 bases at V and 5 bases at J; junction bases unmatched: 3. Germline CDR1 is MDHEN and CDR2 is SYDVKM. The CDR3 spans 13 residues.

The rearrangement uses TRBV2 and TRBJ2-1; 10 bases align to TRBD1. Germline V gene lookup returns CDR1 SNHLY and CDR2 FYNNEI. V lost 9 bases and J lost 7; bases outside the gene matches: 6. This CDR3 region has 13 residues. The chain's CDR3 is CARRQGAGNEQFF. CDR3 nucleotide sequence: TGTGCCAGAAGACAGGGGGCTGGGAATGAGCAGTTCTTC.

V and J are TRBV30 and TRBJ1-2; D is perhaps TRBD1 (6 bases). CDR1 and CDR2 from the germline V gene are GTSNPN and SVGIG (reference sequence). Trimming pared 5 bases from V and 4 bases from J, leaving 20 bases between. There are 15 residues in the CDR3. The CDR3 DNA reads as TGTGCCTGGCGCAGGGGCGAAATCCCCATCTATGGCTACACCTTC. It yields the protein CAWRRGEIPIYGYTF.

The chain is built from TRBV27 and TRBJ1-4; tentative D call: TRBD1 (6 bases). The V gene lost 8 bases and the J gene lost 4 bases, with 17 bases spanning the gap. This CDR3 is built from 15 residues. The germline gives CDR1 MNHEY, CDR2 SMNVEV (reference sequence). Here the CDR3 DNA reads TGTGCCAGCCGACAGGTCCCCCGCAATAATGAAAAACTGTTTTTT. Translated, it gives CASRQVPRNNEKLFF.

This rearrangement joins TRBV2 to TRBJ1-1; D perhaps matches TRBD1 (6 bases). The V end was cut by 7 bases, the J end by 3 bases, with 12 bases between. This CDR3 has 13 residues. Germline CDR1 reads SNHLY; CDR2 reads FYNNEI. The CDR3 DNA follows: TGTGCCAGCACCACAGGGTCTTACACTGAAGCTTTCTTT. Residues: CASTTGSYTEAFF. Full variable domain (rest looked up from reference TRBV2 and TRBJ1-1): EPEVTQTPSHQVTQMGQEVILRCVPISNHLYFYWYRQILGQKVEFLVSFYNNEISEKSEIFDDQFSVERPDGSNFTLKIRSTKLEDSAMYFCASTTGSYTEAFFGQGTRLTVV.

In the case of this clone: Distinct nucleotide sequences in the sample also encode this CDR3. The rearrangement joins TRBV4-3 to TRBJ1-2; tentatively, D is TRBD1 (5 bases). Germline V lookup: CDR1 LGHNA, CDR2 YSLEER. The CDR3 is 14 amino acids. V lost 1 base to trimming and J lost 5 bases, with 11 bases between them. Here the CDR3 reads CASSQGQGGYGYTF. CDR3 in DNA: TGCGCCAGCAGCCAAGGTCAGGGAGGGTATGGCTACACCTTC.

This rearrangement joins TRBV4-3 to TRBJ1-2, with 12 bases lining up with TRBD1. Germline loops: CDR1 LGHNA, CDR2 YSLEER. J gave up 7 bases and V 5 bases, and 20 bases lay outside the gene matches. The CDR3 sequence is 19 residues long. CDR3 DNA sequence: TGCGCCAGCAGCATCCCTCCCACTACTGGGACAGGGGGCCATGGTGGCTACACCTTC. The encoded protein is CASSIPPTTGTGGHGGYTF.

The chain joins TRBV24-1 to TRBJ2-5; TRBD1 matches at 7 bases. In germline, CDR1 is KGHDR, CDR2 SFDVKD. With V trimmed by 3 bases and J by 3 bases, 6 bases remained unmatched. The CDR3 spans 15 residues. Written as DNA, the CDR3 is TGTGCCACCAGTGATATGGGACAGTCGGAAGAGACCCAGTACTTC. As protein: CATSDMGQSEETQYF.

The CDR3 coding sequence is TGTGCCAGCAGCTTTCCGGACAGAGGAAGTGGCTACACCTTC. Residues: CASSFPDRGSGYTF. The V and J genes are TRBV5-6 and TRBJ1-2, with D perhaps matching TRBD1 (6 bases). This CDR3 comprises 14 residues. Germline lookup yields CDR1 SGHDT and CDR2 YYEEEE. The germline V and J ends were trimmed by 2 bases and 7 bases, with 15 bases remaining between them. The full variable domain, its missing parts supplied by reference TRBV5-6 and TRBJ1-2, is DAGVTQSPTHLIKTRGQQVTLRCSPKSGHDTVSWYQQALGQGPQFIFQYYEEEERQRGNFPDRFSGHQFPNYSSELNVNALLLGDSALYLCASSFPDRGSGYTFGSGTRLTVV.

This chain connects TRBV7-2 to TRBJ2-1; weak D call: TRBD2 (6 bases). V lost 1 base, J lost 10 bases, and 8 bases lay in between. The CDR3 is made up of 12 amino acids. The germline gives CDR1 SGHTA, CDR2 FQGNSA. As DNA, the CDR3 is TGTGCCAGCAGCTTAGTGCGGGGAGAGCAGTTCTTC. This codes for CASSLVRGEQFF.

This sequence joins TRBV20-1 and TRBJ2-7; 13 nucleotides line up with TRBD2. V dropped 3 bases and J dropped 10; count of bases not matched to a gene: 6. The CDR3 contains 13 residues. CDR1 is DFQATT, CDR2 SNEGSKA, per germline (reference sequence). DNA for the CDR3: TGCAGTGCTAGTCCGACTAGCGGGGGGAGACAGTACTTC. Translation: CSASPTSGGRQYF.

V and J are TRBV21-1 and TRBJ1-5. TRBV21-1 is described as a pseudogene. The CDR3 extends over 16 amino acids. CDR3 sequence: CASSKPDPGGNQPQHF. CDR3 DNA sequence: TGTGCCAGCAGCAAACCCGACCCGGGGGGCAATCAGCCCCAGCATTTT.

The V gene is TRBV5-1, the J gene TRBJ2-7, with a possible D match to TRBD2 (5 bases). From germline, CDR1 is SGHRS and CDR2 YFSETQ. The CDR3 extends over 14 amino acids. Trimming cost V 4 bases and J 1 base, with 12 bases left between them. The CDR3 DNA reads as TGCGCCAGCAGCCCTAGAGGACTGTCCTACGAGCAGTACTTC. Translated: CASSPRGLSYEQYF.